This entry describes one T cell receptor (beta chain). The antigen is not known. These data belong to a study of shared clonotypes between healthy human individuals. In the study overall: Plates per donor: three CD4 naive, three CD4 memory, two CD8 naive, one CD8 memory.

From germline, CDR1 is LNHDA and CDR2 SQIVND (reference sequence). The CDR3 runs 17 residues. Losses at the gene ends were 5 bases for V and 9 bases for J; bases not matched to a gene: 13. Profiled with immunoSEQ multiplex PCR; TCRdb holds only in-frame clones, not every one. The profile covers over 2 million clones, with 90% to 95% appearing a single time and under 0.15% taken by the ten largest. Whole-study results and caveats: Researchers found naive subsets generally carried larger estimated richness than memory subsets.

The gene calls are TRBV19 and TRBJ1-6, with TRBD1 matching over 10 bases. The sample taken for sequencing was naive CD4+ T cells sorted from blood. Subset reported: CD45RA+ positively selected. This TCR was recovered from a man aged 18 to 35 in good health. The CDR3: CASSVGTGEGDSSPLHF. Written as DNA, the CDR3 is TGTGCCAGTAGTGTTGGGACAGGGGAAGGGGATAGTTCACCCCTCCACTTT.